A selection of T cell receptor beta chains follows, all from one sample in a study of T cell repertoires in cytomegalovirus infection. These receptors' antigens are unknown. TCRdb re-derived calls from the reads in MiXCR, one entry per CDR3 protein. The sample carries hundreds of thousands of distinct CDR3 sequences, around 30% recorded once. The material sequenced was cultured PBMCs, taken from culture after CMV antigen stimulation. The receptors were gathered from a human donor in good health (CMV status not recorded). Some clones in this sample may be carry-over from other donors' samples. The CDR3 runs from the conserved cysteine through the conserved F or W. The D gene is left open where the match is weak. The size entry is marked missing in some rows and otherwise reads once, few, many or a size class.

CASSRTSSETQYF TGTGCCAGCAGCCGGACTAGCTCGGAGACCCAGTACTTC TRBJ2-5 TRBD2 TRBV5-4 .
CASTYGAEAFF TGTGCCAGTACCTATGGGGCTGAAGCTTTCTTT TRBJ1-1 . TRBV19 few
CASSLEGLEKLFF TGTGCCAGCAGCTTGGAGGGACTTGAAAAACTGTTTTTT TRBJ1-4 . TRBV5-5 .
CASSSGLGGNTIYF TGTGCCAGCAGCTCGGGCCTTGGAGGAAACACCATATATTTT TRBJ1-3 . TRBV7-2 many
CKAGNQYNEQFF TGCAAAGCGGGGAACCAATACAATGAGCAGTTCTTC TRBJ2-1 TRBD2 TRBV20-1 .
CAISGRADNTEAFF . TRBJ1-1 . TRBV10-3 .
CASSRQGGEGSPLHF TGTGCCAGCAGCCGCCAAGGGGGGGAGGGTTCACCCCTCCACTTT TRBJ1-6 . TRBV12-3/TRBV12-4 .
CASSLGPAGYSGELFF TGTGCCAGCAGCCTGGGACCGGCGGGATATAGCGGGGAGCTGTTTTTT TRBJ2-2 . TRBV7-9 .
CASSSGTGPYNEQFF TGTGCCAGCAGTTCCGGGACCGGGCCCTACAATGAGCAGTTCTTC TRBJ2-1 . TRBV12-3/TRBV12-4 .
CASSRKGRGPQYEQYF TGTGCCAGCAGTAGGAAGGGCAGGGGACCTCAATACGAGCAGTACTTC TRBJ2-7 . TRBV7-9 few
CASSYPAGASGSEQYF TGTGCCAGCAGTTACCCGGCGGGGGCTAGCGGGTCCGAGCAGTACTTC TRBJ2-7 TRBD2 TRBV6-6 .
CASSGRSKGEQFF TGCGCCAGCAGTGGCCGTTCAAAGGGGGAGCAGTTCTTC TRBJ2-1 . TRBV10-2 few
CASSGTLAGGELFF TGCGCCAGCAGTGGGACCCTAGCGGGTGGGGAGCTGTTTTTT TRBJ2-2 TRBD2 TRBV10-2 .
CASLRGGSDTQYF TGTGCCAGCCTCCGGGGGGGGTCAGATACGCAGTATTTT TRBJ2-3 TRBD2 TRBV28 .
CASSLLTGGYTF TGTGCCAGCAGCTTATTGACAGGGGGCTACACCTTC TRBJ1-2 TRBD1 TRBV7-2 many
CASRVEGADTQYF TGTGCCAGCAGGGTCGAAGGGGCAGATACGCAGTATTTT TRBJ2-3 . TRBV2 .
CASSLEVGGDYSYEQYF TGTGCCAGCAGCTTAGAGGTTGGGGGGGACTATTCCTACGAGCAGTACTTC TRBJ2-7 TRBD2 TRBV7-8 .
CASSLTRAGGADTQYF TGTGCCAGCAGCTTGACGCGAGCGGGAGGGGCAGATACGCAGTATTTT TRBJ2-3 TRBD2 TRBV7-9 .
CASRGTSASQWDEQFF TGTGCCAGCAGGGGGACTAGCGCCTCACAGTGGGATGAGCAGTTCTTC TRBJ2-1 TRBD2 TRBV7-2 few
CASSLGRANGYTF TGTGCCAGCAGTTTGGGCAGGGCCAATGGCTACACCTTC TRBJ1-2 . TRBV12-3/TRBV12-4 .
CSATIPLPGGSTDTQYF TGCAGTGCTACCATCCCCTTACCGGGGGGGAGCACAGATACGCAGTATTTT TRBJ2-3 TRBD2 TRBV20-1 .
CASSPRGPVTEAFF TGTGCCAGCAGCCCCAGGGGGCCTGTCACTGAAGCTTTCTTT TRBJ1-1 TRBD1 TRBV12-3/TRBV12-4 .
CASSFDRPEQFF TGTGCCAGCAGCTTCGACCGTCCAGAGCAGTTCTTC TRBJ2-1 . TRBV5-6 few
CASKPGLRDWANVLTF TGTGCCAGCAAACCGGGACTACGCGACTGGGCCAACGTCCTGACTTTC TRBJ2-6 TRBD2 TRBV28 few
CASSLRQGVSYEQYF TGTGCCAGCAGCTTACGTCAGGGTGTCTCCTACGAGCAGTACTTC TRBJ2-7 . TRBV5-4 few
CASSEQRPGSDTDTQYF TGTGCCAGCAGTGAACAACGCCCGGGTAGCGACACAGATACGCAGTATTTT TRBJ2-3 . TRBV6-1 .
CASSRASDQPQHF TGTGCCAGCTCACGTGCTAGCGATCAGCCCCAGCATTTT TRBJ1-5 . TRBV18 .